This entry concerns a single TCR beta chain. This sample was included in a study of technical replicates of blood from several donors. With V trimmed by 5 bases and J by 5 bases, 6 bases remained unmatched. This CDR3 is 14 amino acids long. Germline V gene data show CDR1 as MNHEY and CDR2 as SVGAGI. Clones were sequenced by immunoSEQ multiplex PCR, and TCRdb holds only the in-frame ones, with some missing. The profile covers tens of thousands of clones, with 94% appearing a single time and more than 0.2% taken by the ten largest. The rearrangement joins TRBV6-5 to TRBJ2-5; TRBD1 matches at 9 bases. The TCR originated in a human donor in good health. The source material was T cells isolated from PBMCs. CDR3 DNA sequence: TGTGCCAGCAGTCGCACGACAGGGGGGGAGACCCAGTACTTC. This gives the protein CASSRTTGGETQYF.